Listed here are 13 T cell receptor beta chains from one sample, sequenced in a study of lung T cells in sarcoidosis with Löfgren's syndrome. TCRdb ran MiXCR on the reads and lists one entry per CDR3 protein. This table holds some 20,000 distinct CDR3 sequences, approximately 21% found once. The sample taken for sequencing was CD4+ T cells from PBMCs. The receptors derive from a human donor with sarcoidosis (Löfgren's syndrome or another form), or a control subject (not recorded which).

Remarks on this clonotype: The junction and the germline gene differ at one end; a read error may be behind it. The rearrangement links TRBV14 to TRBJ1-1, with 7 bases matching TRBD1. Per germline, CDR1 SGHDN and CDR2 FVKESK. CDR3 length: 13 amino acids. CDR3 nucleotide sequence: TGTGCCTGCAGCCTCACAGGGGACACTGAAGCTTTCTTT. As protein: CACSLTGDTEAFF.

This clonotype was recorded at least ten times. This rearrangement joins TRBV5-1 to TRBJ2-3; TRBD1 aligns across 7 bases. The V and J ends lost 5 bases and 3 bases, in that order; junction bases with no gene match: 6. In germline, CDR1 is SGHRS, CDR2 YFSETQ. CDR3 length equals 14 residues. The CDR3 region is CASRSGTETDTQYF. CDR3 nucleotide sequence: TGCGCCAGCAGATCCGGGACAGAAACAGATACGCAGTATTTT.

This clonotype was counted many times. This rearrangement joins TRBV19 to TRBJ2-1; TRBD2 matches at 7 bases. The V gene end was trimmed by 5 bases and the J gene end by 8 bases; junction bases not matched to a gene: 15. The CDR3 has 16 residues. CDR1 is LNHDA and CDR2 is SQIVND in the germline V gene (reference sequence). The CDR3: CASSEPSGSELDEQFF. In nucleotides, the CDR3 is TGTGCCAGTAGTGAGCCTAGCGGCAGTGAGTTGGATGAGCAGTTCTTC.

This clonotype appeared a few times. This may arise from a read error, as a much more abundant clone is one base away. The V gene is TRBV3-1, the J gene TRBJ2-5; 9 bases fit TRBD2. In germline, CDR1 is LGHDT, CDR2 YNNKEL (reference sequence). This CDR3 is built from 17 residues. Written as DNA, the CDR3 is TGTGCCAGCAGCCAAGATGTGCCAGCGGGGGGCCAAGAGACCCAGTGCTTC. It yields the protein CASSQDVPAGGQETQCF.

In regard to this clonotype: A much larger clonotype is one base distant, so this may be a read error. The chain employs TRBV11-2 and TRBJ2-3; D is perhaps TRBD2 (5 bases). This CDR3 contains 15 residues. Germline-derived CDR1 and CDR2 are SGHAT and FQNNGV. The V gene lost 7 bases and the J gene lost 2 bases, with 16 bases spanning the gap. The DNA for the CDR3 is TGTGCCAGCACCGATCCGGGGAAATTCACAGATACGCAGTATTTT. Its protein is CASTDPGKFTDTQYF.

This clonotype has a count of ten or more. V and J are TRBV7-9 and TRBJ2-1; 9 bases match TRBD2. V lost 5 bases, J lost 5 bases, and 7 bases stayed unmatched. Per the germline V gene, CDR1 is SEHNR and CDR2 is FQNEAQ (reference sequence). The CDR3 covers 15 residues. CDR3 region: CASSTTSGFNNEQFF. The CDR3 region has the DNA TGTGCCAGCAGCACGACTAGCGGCTTCAACAATGAGCAGTTCTTC.

This clonotype has ten or more counts. The CDR3 loop is CSARGLGQETQYF. The DNA of the CDR3 is TGCAGTGCTAGGGGACTAGGCCAAGAGACCCAGTACTTC. The V and J genes are TRBV20-1 and TRBJ2-5; 8 bases agree with TRBD2. The CDR3 consists of 13 residues. V lost 3 bases to trimming and J lost 1 base; unmatched junction nucleotides: 1. Germline V gene sequence: CDR1 DFQATT, CDR2 SNEGSKA (reference sequence).

This clonotype was counted many times. This rearrangement joins TRBV24-1 to TRBJ2-7; D could derive from TRBD1 or TRBD2 (6 bases each). The CDR3 loop spans 16 amino acids. The germline gives CDR1 KGHDR, CDR2 SFDVKD. Trimming shortened V by 2 bases and J by 0 bases, and 13 bases separated the two germline ends. Here the CDR3 reads CATSDSGAGSSYEQYF. CDR3 bases: TGTGCCACCAGTGATTCAGGGGCGGGGAGCTCCTACGAGCAGTACTTC.

This clonotype was seen repeatedly, ten times or more. V and J are TRBV2 and TRBJ2-3; perhaps D is TRBD1 or TRBD2 (5 bases each). This CDR3 contains 15 residues. V dropped 6 bases and J dropped 1 base, with 14 bases sitting between them. Germline lookup yields CDR1 SNHLY and CDR2 FYNNEI. The CDR3 region is CASRGPYRGTDTQYF. The CDR3, as DNA: TGTGCCAGCAGGGGACCGTACCGGGGCACAGATACGCAGTATTTT.

This clonotype was recorded at least ten times. V gene TRBV20-1 combines with J gene TRBJ2-2; maybe TRBD1 (5 bases). There are 14 residues in the CDR3. Germline values: CDR1 DFQATT, CDR2 SNEGSKA (reference sequence). V lost 6 bases and J lost 4, with 15 bases in between. The CDR3 DNA sequence: TGCAGTGCATGGTATCAGGGCTCCACCGGGGAGCTGTTTTTT. Its protein product is CSAWYQGSTGELFF.

Concerning this clonotype: The CDR3 carries no conserved terminal phenylalanine or tryptophan, so it likely arises from a read error. This chain joins TRBV20-1 and TRBJ2-7; 7 nucleotides match TRBD1. CDR1 is DFQATT, CDR2 SNEGSKA, per germline (reference sequence). Trimming took 6 bases from V and 0 from J; bases not matched to a gene: 14. CDR3 length: 16 amino acids. The DNA of the CDR3 is TGCAGTGCCCGGGAATATGGACAGGAGAGCTCCTACGAGCAGTACCTC. Translating gives CSAREYGQESSYEQYL.

Points on this clonotype: A much more abundant neighbour one base away suggests this may be a read error. Since the CDR3 does not end with the conserved phenylalanine or tryptophan, this likely comes from a read error. V and J are TRBV7-2 and TRBJ1-1; D is uncertain. The CDR3 has 12 residues. The V gene's germline CDR1 is SGHTA and CDR2 FQGNSA. The V gene lost 3 bases and the J gene lost 4 bases, with 6 bases spanning the gap. The CDR3 DNA sequence: TGTGCCAGCAGCTTGTGGGGCACTGAAGCTTTCCTT. Amino acids: CASSLWGTEAFL.

This clonotype occurred a few times. A much bigger clone sits one base away, suggesting this may be a read error. V and J are TRBV19 and TRBJ1-5, with D possibly TRBD1 on 6 matching bases. The CDR3 totals 17 residues. The V gene's germline CDR1 is LNHDA and CDR2 SQIVND (reference sequence). The CDR3 loop is CASSITTRGTGNRPQHF. In DNA, the CDR3 is TGTGCCAGTAGTATAACCACCAGGGGTACCGGCAATCGGCCCCAGCATTTT.